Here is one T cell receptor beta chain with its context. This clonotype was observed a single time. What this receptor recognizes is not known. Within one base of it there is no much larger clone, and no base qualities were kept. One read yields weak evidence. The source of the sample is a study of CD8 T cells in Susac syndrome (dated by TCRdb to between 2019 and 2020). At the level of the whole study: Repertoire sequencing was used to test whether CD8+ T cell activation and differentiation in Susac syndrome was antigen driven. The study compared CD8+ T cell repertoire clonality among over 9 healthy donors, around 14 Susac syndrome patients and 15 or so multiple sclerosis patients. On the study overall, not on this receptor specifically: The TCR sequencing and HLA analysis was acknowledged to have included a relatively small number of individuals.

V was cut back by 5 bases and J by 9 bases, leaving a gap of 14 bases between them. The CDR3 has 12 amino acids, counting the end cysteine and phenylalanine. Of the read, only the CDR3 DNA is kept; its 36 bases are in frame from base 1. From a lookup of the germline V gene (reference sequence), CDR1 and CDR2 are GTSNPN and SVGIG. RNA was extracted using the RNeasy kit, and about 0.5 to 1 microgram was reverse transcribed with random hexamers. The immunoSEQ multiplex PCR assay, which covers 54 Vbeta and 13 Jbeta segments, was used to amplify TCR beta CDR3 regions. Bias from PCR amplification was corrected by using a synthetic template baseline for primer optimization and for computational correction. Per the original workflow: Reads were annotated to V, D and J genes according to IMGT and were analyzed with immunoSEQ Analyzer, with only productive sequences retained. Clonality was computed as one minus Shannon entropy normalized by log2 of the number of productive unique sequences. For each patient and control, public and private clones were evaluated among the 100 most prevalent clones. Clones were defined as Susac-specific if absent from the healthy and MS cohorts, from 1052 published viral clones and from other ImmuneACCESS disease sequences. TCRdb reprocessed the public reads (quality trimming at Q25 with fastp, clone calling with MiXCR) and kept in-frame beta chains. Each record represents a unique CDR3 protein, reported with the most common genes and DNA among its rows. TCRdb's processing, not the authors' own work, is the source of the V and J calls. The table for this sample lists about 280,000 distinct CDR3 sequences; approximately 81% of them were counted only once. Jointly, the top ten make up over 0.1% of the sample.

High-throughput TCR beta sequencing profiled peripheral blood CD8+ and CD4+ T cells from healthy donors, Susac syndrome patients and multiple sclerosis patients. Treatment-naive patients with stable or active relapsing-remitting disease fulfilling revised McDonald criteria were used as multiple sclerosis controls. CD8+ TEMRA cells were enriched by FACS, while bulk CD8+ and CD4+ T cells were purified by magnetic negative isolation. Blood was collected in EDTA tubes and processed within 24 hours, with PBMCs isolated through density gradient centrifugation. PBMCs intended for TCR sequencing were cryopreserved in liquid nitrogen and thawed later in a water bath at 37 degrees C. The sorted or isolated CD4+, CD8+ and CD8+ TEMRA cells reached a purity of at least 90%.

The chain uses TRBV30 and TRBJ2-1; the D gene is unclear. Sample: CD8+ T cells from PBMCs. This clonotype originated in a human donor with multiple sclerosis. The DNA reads TGTGCCTGGGCTGGGAAGAGAGTTGAGCAGTTCTTC. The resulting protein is CAWAGKRVEQFF.